This TCR beta chain is drawn from a study of T cell responses to AZD1222 COVID-19 vaccine. The CDR3 extends over 15 amino acids. Germline values: CDR1 SGHAT, CDR2 FQNNGV. V was pared by 0 bases and J by 10 bases, with 9 bases of the junction left unmatched. The study's findings and limits: Elevations in Spike-specific TCR breadth and depth followed administration of two AZD1222 doses. Across the whole spike, CD4 TCRs peaked at regions 160-218 and 743-854.

The count of this clone is one. As yet, its antigen is unknown. Produced via immunoSEQ multiplex PCR; TCRdb's table is partial and in-frame only. In the table there are some 64,000 clones, roughly nine tenths of which are singletons. This specimen consisted of peripheral blood, obtained on day 0 of AZD1222 vaccination. This receptor was identified in an adult in good health. The rearrangement joins TRBV11-2 to TRBJ2-1; 7 bases match TRBD2. The CDR3 protein is CASSLEAGARGEQFF. The DNA of the CDR3 is TGTGCCAGCAGCTTAGAGGCGGGAGCTCGGGGGGAGCAGTTCTTC.